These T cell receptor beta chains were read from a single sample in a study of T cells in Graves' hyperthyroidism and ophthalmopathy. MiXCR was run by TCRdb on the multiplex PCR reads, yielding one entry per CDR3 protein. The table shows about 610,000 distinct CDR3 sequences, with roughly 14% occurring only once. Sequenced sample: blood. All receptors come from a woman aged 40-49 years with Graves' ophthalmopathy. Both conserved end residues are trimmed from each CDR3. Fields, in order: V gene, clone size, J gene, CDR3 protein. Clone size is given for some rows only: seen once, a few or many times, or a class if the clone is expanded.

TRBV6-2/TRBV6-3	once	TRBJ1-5	ASNRGQGNQPQH
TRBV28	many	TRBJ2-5	ASSLVGQGARKTQY
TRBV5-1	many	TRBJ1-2	ASSYDSSYGYT
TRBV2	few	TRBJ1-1	ASSGDWTTEAF
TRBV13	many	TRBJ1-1	ASSPTGEGDTEAF
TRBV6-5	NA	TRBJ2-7	ASSYSTLGTARSGQY
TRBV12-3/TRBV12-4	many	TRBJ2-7	ASSWDYYEQY
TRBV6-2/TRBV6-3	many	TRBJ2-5	ASSYFPSGRETQY
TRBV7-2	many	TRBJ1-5	ASSLFWADDSNQPQH
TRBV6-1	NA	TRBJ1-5	ASGFDRPPNQPQH
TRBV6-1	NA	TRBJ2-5	ASSLTGQGLGETQY
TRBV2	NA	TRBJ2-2	ASSEVEFGGELF
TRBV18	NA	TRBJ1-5	ASSPRDSGSNQPQH
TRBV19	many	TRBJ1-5	ASSPRTGAKGSSNQPQH
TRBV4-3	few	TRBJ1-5	ASSQDRVHSNQPQH
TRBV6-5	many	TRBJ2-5	ASSWGTQGKETQY
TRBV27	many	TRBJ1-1	ASTKEEGSTEAF
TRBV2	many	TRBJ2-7	ASSITTYEQY
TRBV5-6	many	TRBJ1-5	ASSPSAARHQPQH
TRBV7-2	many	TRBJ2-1	ASSFVTSGTYNEQF
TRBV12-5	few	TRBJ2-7	ASGLVHGQGAYEQY
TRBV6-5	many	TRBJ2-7	ATPKGNSYEQY
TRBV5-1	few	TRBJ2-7	ASSLRQGLDEQY
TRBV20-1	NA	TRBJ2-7	SAPREGLYEQY
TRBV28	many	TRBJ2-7	ASSTDRGPYEQY
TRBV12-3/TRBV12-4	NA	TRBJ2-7	ASSQRGDGYEQY
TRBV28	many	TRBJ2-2	ASNRGTGELF
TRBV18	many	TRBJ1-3	ASSPQSADVGNTIY
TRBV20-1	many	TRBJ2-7	SVLDSYEQY
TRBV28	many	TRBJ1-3	ASGGGLYSGNTIY
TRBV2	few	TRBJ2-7	ASSPQAGDEQY
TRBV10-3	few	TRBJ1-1	AIWWGRDTEAF
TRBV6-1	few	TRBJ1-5	ASSEGLTGFQPQH
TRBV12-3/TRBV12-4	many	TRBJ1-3	ASSLYGDRAGNTIY
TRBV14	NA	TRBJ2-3	ASSQGQAERDTQY
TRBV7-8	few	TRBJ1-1	ASSLGPGQARAF
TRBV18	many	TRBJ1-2	ASSPIEGYT
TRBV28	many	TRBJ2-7	ASSLIGAGEQY
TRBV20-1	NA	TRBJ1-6	SARDGQLWNSPLH
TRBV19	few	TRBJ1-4	ASNHRVATNEKLF
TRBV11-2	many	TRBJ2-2	ASSHSSGGELF
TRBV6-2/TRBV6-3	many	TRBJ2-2	ASSYRLTGELF
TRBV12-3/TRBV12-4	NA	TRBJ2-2	ASRRTGYTGELF
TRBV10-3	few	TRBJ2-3	AISPSEGLAGGPDTQY
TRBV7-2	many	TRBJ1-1	ASSLVRGQNTEAF
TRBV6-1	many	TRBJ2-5	ASSPSSERRETQY
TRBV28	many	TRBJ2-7	ASSYDRGDYEQY
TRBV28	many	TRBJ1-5	ASAGVLNQPQH
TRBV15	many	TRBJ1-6	ATSRGGTGDSPLH